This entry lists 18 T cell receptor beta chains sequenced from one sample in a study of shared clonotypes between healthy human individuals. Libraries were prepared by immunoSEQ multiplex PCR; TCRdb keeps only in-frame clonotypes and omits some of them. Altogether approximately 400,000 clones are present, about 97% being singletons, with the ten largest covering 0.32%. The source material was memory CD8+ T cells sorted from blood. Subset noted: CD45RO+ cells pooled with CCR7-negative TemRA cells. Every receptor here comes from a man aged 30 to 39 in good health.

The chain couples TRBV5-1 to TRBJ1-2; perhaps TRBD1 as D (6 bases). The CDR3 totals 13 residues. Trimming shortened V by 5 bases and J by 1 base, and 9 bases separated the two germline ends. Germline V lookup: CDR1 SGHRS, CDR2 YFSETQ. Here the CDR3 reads CASSVDSNYGYTF. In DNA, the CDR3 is TGCGCCAGCAGTGTGGACAGTAACTATGGCTACACCTTC.

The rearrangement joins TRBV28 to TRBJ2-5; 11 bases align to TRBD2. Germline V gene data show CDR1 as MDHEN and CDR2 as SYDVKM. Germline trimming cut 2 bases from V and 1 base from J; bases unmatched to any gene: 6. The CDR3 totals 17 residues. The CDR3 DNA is TGTGCCAGCAGTTTAACGCCTAGCGGGGGGTCCCAAGAGACCCAGTACTTC. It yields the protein CASSLTPSGGSQETQYF.

The DNA for the CDR3 is TGTGCCTGGAGTTTCGGACGGTCCTACGAGCAGTACTTC. Amino acids: CAWSFGRSYEQYF. This rearrangement joins TRBV30 to TRBJ2-7; no firm D call. The CDR3 totals 13 residues. In germline, CDR1 is GTSNPN, CDR2 SVGIG (reference sequence). V lost 2 bases to trimming and J lost 1 base, with 9 bases between them. Drawing the rest from reference TRBV30 and TRBJ2-7, the complete variable domain is SQTIHQWPATLVQPVGSPLSLECTVEGTSNPNLYWYRQAAGRGLQLLFYSVGIGQISSEVPQNLSASRPQDRQFILSSKKLLLSDSGFYLCAWSFGRSYEQYFGPGTRLTVT.

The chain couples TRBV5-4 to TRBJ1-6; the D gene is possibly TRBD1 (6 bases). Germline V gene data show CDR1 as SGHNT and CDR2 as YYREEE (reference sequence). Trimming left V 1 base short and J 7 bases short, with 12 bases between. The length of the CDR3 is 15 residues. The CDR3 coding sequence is TGTGCCAGCAGCTTGAGTCCAGGGGAGAATTCACCCCTCCACTTT. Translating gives CASSLSPGENSPLHF.

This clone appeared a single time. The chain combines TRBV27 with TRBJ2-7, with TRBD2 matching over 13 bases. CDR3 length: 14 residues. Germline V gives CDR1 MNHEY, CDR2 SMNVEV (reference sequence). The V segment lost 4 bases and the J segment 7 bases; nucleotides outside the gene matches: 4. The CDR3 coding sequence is TGTGCCAGCAGTTCACCGGGACTAGCGGGAGAGCAGTACTTC. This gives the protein CASSSPGLAGEQYF.

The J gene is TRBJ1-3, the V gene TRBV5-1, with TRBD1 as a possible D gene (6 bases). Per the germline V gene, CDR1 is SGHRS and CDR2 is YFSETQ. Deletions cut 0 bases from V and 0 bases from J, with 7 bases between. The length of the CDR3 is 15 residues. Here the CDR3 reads CASSLGDNSGNTIYF. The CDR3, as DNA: TGCGCCAGCAGCTTGGGGGACAACTCTGGAAACACCATATATTTT.

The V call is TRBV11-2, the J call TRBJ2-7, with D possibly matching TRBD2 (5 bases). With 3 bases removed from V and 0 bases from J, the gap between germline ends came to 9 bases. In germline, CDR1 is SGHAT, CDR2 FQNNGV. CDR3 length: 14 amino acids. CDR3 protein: CASSLIGSSYEQYF. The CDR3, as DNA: TGTGCCAGCAGCTTGATTGGGAGCTCCTACGAGCAGTACTTC.

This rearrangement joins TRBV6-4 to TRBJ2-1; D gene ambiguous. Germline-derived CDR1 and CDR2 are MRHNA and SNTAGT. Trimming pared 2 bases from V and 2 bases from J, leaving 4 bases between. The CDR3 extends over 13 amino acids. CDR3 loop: CASSDGTYNEQFF. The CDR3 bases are TGTGCCAGCAGTGACGGGACCTACAATGAGCAGTTCTTC.

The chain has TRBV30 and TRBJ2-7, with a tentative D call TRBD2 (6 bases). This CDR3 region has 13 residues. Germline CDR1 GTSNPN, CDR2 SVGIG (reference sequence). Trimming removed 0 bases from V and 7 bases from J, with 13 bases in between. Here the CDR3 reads CAWSVRELGEQYF. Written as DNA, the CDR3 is TGTGCCTGGAGTGTTCGGGAGCTTGGAGAGCAGTACTTC.

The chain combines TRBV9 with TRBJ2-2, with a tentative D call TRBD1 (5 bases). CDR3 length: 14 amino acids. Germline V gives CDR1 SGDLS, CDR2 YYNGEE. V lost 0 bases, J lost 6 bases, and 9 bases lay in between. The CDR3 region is CASSVARASGELFF. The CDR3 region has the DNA TGTGCCAGCAGCGTAGCCAGGGCGTCCGGGGAGCTGTTTTTT.

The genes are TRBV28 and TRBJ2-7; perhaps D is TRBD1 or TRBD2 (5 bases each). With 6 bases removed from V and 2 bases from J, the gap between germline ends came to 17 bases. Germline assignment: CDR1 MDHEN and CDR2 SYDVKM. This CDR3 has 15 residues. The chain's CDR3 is CASRFRWDGTYEQYF. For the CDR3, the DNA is TGTGCCAGCAGGTTCCGATGGGACGGAACCTACGAGCAGTACTTC.

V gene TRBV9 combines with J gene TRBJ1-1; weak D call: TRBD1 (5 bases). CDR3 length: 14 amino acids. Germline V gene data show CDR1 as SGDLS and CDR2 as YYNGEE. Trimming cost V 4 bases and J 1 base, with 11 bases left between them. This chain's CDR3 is CASSFGAQNTEAFF. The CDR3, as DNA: TGTGCCAGCAGCTTCGGGGCTCAGAACACTGAAGCTTTCTTT.

The chain's CDR3 is CASSRQGSSYEQYF. CDR3 coding DNA: TGTGCCAGCAGCCGACAGGGTAGCTCCTACGAGCAGTACTTC. The chain uses TRBV6-5 and TRBJ2-7; 7 bases line up with TRBD1. This CDR3 is 14 amino acids long. Germline CDR1 is MNHEY and CDR2 is SVGAGI. The trim removed 6 bases at V and 0 bases at J, leaving 5 bases unmatched.

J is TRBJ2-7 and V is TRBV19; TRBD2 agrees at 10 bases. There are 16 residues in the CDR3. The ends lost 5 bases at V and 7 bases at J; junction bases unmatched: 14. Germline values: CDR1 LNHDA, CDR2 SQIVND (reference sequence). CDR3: CASSAPGLAGVREQYF. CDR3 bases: TGTGCCAGTAGTGCCCCAGGGCTAGCGGGAGTAAGGGAGCAGTACTTC.

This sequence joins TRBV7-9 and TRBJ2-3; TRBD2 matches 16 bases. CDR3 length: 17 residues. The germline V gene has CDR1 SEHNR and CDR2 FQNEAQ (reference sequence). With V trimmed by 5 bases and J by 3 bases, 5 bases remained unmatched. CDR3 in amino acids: CASSARGLAGGTDTQYF. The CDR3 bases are TGTGCCAGCAGCGCTAGGGGACTAGCGGGAGGGACAGATACGCAGTATTTT.

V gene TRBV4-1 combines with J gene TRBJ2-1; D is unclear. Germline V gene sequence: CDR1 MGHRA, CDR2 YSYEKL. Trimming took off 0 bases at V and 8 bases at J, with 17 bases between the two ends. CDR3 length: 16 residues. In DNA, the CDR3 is TGCGCCAGCAGCCAAGATCGGACGGCGGTTTGGTATGAGCAGTTCTTC. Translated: CASSQDRTAVWYEQFF.

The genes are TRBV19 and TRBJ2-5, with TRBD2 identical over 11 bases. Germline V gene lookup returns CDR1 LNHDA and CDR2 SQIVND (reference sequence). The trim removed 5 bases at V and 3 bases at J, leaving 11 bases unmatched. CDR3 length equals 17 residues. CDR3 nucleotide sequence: TGTGCCAGTAGTCCGCCTGGGCTAGCGGGAGGTAAAGAGACCCAGTACTTC. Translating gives CASSPPGLAGGKETQYF.

CDR3 nucleotide sequence: TGCAGCGTGAAGACGACAGGGGACTATAATTCACCCCTCCACTTT. It codes for CSVKTTGDYNSPLHF. The V call is TRBV29-1, the J call TRBJ1-6; TRBD1 agrees at 8 bases. The CDR3 contains 15 residues. Germline V lookup: CDR1 SQVTM, CDR2 ANQGSEA. V gave up 6 bases and J gave up 3 bases; unmatched junction bases: 7.